The present T cell receptor (beta chain) was sequenced within a study of CD8 T cells in ankylosing spondylitis. In the case of this clonotype: Compared with germline, one end of the junction differs, possibly owing to a read error.

The CDR3 is 15 amino acids. Per the germline V gene, CDR1 is PRHDT and CDR2 is FYEKMQ (reference sequence). TCRdb independently ran MiXCR on the 5' RACE reads; one entry per CDR3 protein. The table has around 39,000 distinct CDR3 sequences, approximately 10% seen once. This chain uses TRBV13 with TRBJ2-1, with D perhaps TRBD2 (6 bases). The sequenced material came from synovial fluid, either unsorted or a sorted T cell fraction (not recorded which). The TCR comes from a male donor with ankylosing spondylitis. CDR3 in DNA: TGTGCCAGCAGCTCCCGAATAACTAGCTACAATGAGCAGTCCTTC. Residues: CASSSRITSYNEQSF.